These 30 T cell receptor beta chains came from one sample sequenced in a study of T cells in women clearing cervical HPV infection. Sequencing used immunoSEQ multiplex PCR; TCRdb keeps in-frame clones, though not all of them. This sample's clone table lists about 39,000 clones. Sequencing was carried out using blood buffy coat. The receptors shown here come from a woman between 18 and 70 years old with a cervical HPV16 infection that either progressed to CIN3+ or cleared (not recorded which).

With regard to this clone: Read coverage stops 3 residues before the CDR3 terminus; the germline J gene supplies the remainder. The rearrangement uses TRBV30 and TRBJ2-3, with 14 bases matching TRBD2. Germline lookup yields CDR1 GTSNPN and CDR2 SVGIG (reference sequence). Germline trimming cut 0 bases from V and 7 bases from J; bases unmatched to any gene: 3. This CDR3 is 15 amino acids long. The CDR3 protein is CAWSVGTSGRNTQYF. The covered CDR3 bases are TGTGCCTGGAGTGTAGGGACTAGCGGGAGAAATACG.

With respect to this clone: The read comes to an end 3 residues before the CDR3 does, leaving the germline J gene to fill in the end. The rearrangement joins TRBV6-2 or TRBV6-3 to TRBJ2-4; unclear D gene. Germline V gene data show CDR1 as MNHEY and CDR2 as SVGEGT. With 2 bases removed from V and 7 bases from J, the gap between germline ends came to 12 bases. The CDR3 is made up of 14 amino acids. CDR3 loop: CASSYLGPGNIQYF. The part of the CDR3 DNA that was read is TGTGCCAGCAGTTACCTAGGCCCTGGGAACATT.

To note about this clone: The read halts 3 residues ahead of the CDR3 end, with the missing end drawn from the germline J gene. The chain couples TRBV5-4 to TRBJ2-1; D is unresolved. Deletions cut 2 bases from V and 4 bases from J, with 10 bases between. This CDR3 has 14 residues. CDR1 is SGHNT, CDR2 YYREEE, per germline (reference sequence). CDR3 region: CASSFSQQYNEQFF. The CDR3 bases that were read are TGTGCCAGCAGCTTTAGCCAGCAATACAATGAG. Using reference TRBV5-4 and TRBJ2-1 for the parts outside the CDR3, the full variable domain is ETGVTQSPTHLIKTRGQQVTLRCSSQSGHNTVSWYQQALGQGPQFIFQYYREEENGRGNFPPRFSGLQFPNYSSELNVNALELDDSALYLCASSFSQQYNEQFFGPGTRLTVL.

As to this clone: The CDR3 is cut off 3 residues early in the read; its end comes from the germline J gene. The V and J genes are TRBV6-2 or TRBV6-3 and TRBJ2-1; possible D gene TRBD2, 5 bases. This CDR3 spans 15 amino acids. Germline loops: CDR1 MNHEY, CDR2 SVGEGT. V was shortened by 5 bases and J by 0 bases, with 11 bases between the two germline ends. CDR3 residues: CASSTWTASYNEQFF. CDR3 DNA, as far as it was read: TGTGCCAGCAGTACTTGGACTGCCTCCTACAATGAG.

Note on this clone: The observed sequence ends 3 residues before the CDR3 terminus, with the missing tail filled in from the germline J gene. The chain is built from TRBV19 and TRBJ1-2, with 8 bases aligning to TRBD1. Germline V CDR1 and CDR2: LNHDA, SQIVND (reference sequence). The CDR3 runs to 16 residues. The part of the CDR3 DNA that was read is TGTGCCCCCCCCAATCTTCCGGACAGGGTGGGGGATACC. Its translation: CAPPNLPDRVGDT. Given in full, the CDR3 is CAPPNLPDRVGDTYTF.

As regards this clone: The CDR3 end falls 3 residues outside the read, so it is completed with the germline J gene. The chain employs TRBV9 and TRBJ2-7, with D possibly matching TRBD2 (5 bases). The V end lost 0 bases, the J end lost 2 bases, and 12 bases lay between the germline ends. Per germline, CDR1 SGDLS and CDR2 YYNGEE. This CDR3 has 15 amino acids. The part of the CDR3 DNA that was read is TGTGCCAGCAGCGTAGCTACGGGGTACACCTACGAG. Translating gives CASSVATGYTYE. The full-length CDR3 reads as CASSVATGYTYEQYF.

The CDR3 loop is CSASWASGVEETQYF. The DNA read from the CDR3 is TGCAGTGCTAGTTGGGCTAGCGGAGTCGAAGAGACC. The chain has TRBV20-1 and TRBJ2-5, with 7 bases aligning to TRBD2. The CDR3 end lies 3 residues beyond the end of the read and is filled in from the germline J gene. CDR1 DFQATT and CDR2 SNEGSKA come from the germline V gene (reference sequence). V was clipped by 3 bases and J by 3 bases; unmatched bases: 10. The CDR3 totals 15 residues.

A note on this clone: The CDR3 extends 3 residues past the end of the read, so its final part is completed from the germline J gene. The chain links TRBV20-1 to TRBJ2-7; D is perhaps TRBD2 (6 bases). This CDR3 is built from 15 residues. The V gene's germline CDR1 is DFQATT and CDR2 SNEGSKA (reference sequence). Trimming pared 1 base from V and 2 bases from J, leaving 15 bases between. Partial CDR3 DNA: TGCAGTGCTAGAGTAGCGGCCGTATCGCCCTACGAG. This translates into CSARVAAVSPYE. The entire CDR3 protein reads CSARVAAVSPYEQYF.

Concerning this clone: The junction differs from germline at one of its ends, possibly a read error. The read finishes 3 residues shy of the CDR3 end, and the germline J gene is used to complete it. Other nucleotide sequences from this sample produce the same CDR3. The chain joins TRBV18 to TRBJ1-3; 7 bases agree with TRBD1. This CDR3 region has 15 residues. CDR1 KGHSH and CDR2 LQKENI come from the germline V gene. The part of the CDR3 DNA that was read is TGTGCCAGCTCACCAAACAGGGGATCCGGAAACACT. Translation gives CASSPNRGSGNT. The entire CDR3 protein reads CASSPNRGSGNTIYF.

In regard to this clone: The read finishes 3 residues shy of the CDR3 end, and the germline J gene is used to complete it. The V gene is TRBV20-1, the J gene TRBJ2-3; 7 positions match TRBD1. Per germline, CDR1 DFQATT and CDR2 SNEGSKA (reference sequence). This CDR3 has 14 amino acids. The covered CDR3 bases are TGCAGTGCTACTCGACAGGGTTCGACGATGACG. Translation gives CSATRQGSTMT. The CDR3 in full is CSATRQGSTMTQYF.

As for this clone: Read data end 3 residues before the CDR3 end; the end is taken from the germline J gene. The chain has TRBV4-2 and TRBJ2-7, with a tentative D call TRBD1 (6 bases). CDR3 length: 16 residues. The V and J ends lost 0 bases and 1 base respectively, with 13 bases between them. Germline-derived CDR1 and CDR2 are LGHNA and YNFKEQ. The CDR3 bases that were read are TGTGCCAGCAGCCAAGACGCAGACAGGATTTCCTACGAG. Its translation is CASSQDADRISYE. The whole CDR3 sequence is CASSQDADRISYEQYF.

The CDR3 DNA, read in part, is TGTGCCAGCAGCCCTACAGGCTATGGC. This codes for CASSPTGYG. Given in full, the CDR3 is CASSPTGYGYTF. V gene TRBV7-2 combines with J gene TRBJ1-2; a possible D gene is TRBD1 (5 bases). The CDR3 extends 3 residues past the end of the read, so its final part is completed from the germline J gene. Per germline, CDR1 SGHTA and CDR2 FQGNSA. The CDR3 length is 12 residues. V shed 5 bases and J shed 4 bases, with 8 bases lying between them.

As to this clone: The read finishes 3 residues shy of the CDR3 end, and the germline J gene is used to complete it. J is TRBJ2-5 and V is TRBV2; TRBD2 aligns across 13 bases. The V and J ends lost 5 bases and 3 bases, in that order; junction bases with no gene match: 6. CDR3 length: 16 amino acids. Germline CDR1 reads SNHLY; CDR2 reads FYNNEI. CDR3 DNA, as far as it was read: TGTGCCAGCAGTCCTGGACTAGCGGGGGCCAAAGAGACC. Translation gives CASSPGLAGAKET. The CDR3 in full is CASSPGLAGAKETQYF.

CDR3 residues: CASSLGTGEGGYTF. CDR3 DNA (partial): TGTGCCAGCAGCTTAGGCACAGGGGAAGGTGGC. J is TRBJ1-2 and V is TRBV7-2; TRBD1 agrees at 7 bases. The read stops 3 residues short of the end of the CDR3; the missing end is completed from the germline J gene. Trimming at V came to 1 base and at J to 7 bases, leaving 6 bases not matched to a gene. The CDR3 totals 14 residues. Germline CDR1 reads SGHTA; CDR2 reads FQGNSA.

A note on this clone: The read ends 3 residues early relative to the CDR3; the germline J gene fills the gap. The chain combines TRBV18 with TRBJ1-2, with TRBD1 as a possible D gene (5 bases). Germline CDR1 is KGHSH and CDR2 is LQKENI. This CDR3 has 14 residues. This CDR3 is CASSPPAGGDTYTF. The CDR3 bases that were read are TGTGCCAGCTCACCACCTGCGGGGGGAGATACC.

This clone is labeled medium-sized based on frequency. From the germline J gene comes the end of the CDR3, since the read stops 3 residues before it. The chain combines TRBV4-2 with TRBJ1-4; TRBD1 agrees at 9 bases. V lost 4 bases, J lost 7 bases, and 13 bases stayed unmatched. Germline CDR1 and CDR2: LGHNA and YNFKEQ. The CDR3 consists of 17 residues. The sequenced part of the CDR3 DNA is TGTGCCAGCAGCCCAAAAGCCCCCGGGACAGGGCTTGAAAAA. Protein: CASSPKAPGTGLEK. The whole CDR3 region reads CASSPKAPGTGLEKLFF.

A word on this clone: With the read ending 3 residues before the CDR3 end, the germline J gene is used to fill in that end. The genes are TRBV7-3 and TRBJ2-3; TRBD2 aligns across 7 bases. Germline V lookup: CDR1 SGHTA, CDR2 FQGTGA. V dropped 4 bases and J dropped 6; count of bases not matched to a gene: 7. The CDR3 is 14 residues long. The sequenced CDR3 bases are TGTGCCAGCAGCTCACGGGACTACCCCGATACG. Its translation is CASSSRDYPDT. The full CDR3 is CASSSRDYPDTQYF.

The CDR3 spells CASSMGQGYSPLFF. The CDR3 bases that were read are TGTGCCAGTAGTATGGGGCAGGGCTATTCACCA. The chain carries TRBV19 and TRBJ1-4; D possibly corresponds to TRBD1 (5 bases). Read data end 3 residues before the CDR3 end; the end is taken from the germline J gene. The CDR3 loop spans 14 amino acids. Germline CDR1 LNHDA, CDR2 SQIVND (reference sequence).

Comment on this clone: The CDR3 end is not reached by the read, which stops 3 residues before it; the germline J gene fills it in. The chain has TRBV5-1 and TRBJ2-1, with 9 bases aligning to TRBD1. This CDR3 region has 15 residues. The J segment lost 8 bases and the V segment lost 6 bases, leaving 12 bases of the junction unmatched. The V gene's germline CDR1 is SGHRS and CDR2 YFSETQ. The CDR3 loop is CASTKPGQGNHEQFF. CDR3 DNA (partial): TGCGCCAGCACAAAACCGGGACAGGGTAACCATGAG.

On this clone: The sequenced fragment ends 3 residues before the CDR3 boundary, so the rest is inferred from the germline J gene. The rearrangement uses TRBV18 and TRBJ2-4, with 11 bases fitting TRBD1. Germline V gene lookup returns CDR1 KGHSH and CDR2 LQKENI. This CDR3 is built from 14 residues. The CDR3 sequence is CASSPKGQGAFQYF. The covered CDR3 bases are TGTGCCAGCTCACCGAAAGGACAGGGGGCGTTT.

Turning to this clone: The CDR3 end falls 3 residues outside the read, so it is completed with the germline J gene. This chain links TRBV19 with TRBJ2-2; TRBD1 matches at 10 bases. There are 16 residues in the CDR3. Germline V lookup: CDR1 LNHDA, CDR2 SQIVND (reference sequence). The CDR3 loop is CASSETGGWDNSPLFF. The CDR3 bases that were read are TGTGCCAGTAGCGAGACAGGGGGCTGGGATAATTCACCG.

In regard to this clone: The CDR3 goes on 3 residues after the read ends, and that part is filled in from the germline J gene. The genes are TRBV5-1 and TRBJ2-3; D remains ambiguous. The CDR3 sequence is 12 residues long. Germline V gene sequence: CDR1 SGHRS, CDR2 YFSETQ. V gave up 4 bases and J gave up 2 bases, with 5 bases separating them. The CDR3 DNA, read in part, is TGCGCCAGCAGCCCTTACACAGATACG. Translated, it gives CASSPYTDT. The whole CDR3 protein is CASSPYTDTQYF.

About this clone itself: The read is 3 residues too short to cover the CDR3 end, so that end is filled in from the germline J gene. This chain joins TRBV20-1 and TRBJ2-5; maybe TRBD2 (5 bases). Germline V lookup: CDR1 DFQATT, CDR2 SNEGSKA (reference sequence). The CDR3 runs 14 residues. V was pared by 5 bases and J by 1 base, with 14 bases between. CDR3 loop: CSAERLTGQETQYF. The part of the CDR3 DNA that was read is TGCAGTGCTGAACGACTAACCGGCCAAGAGACC.

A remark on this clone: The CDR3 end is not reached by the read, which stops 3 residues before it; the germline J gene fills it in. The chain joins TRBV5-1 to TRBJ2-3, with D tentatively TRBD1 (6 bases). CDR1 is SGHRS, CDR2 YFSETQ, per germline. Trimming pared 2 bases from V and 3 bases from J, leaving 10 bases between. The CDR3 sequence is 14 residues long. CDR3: CASSFGGGTDTQYF. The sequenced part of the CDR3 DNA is TGCGCCAGCAGCTTTGGGGGCGGGACAGATACG.

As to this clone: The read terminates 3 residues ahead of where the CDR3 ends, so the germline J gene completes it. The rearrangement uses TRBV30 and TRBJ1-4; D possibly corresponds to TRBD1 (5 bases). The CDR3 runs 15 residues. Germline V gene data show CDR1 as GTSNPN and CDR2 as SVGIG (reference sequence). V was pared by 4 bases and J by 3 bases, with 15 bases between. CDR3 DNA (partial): TGTGCCTGGAATAGCAGGGAAAAGGCTAATGAAAAA. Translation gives CAWNSREKANEK. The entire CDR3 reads CAWNSREKANEKLFF.

The CDR3 protein is CASRHGQGRDEKLFF. The sequenced part of the CDR3 DNA is TGTGCCAGTAGGCATGGACAGGGAAGGGATGAAAAA. The genes are TRBV19 and TRBJ1-4, with 8 bases identical to TRBD1. The CDR3 end falls 3 residues outside the read, so it is completed with the germline J gene. Per germline, CDR1 LNHDA and CDR2 SQIVND (reference sequence). V lost 6 bases and J lost 6; bases outside the gene matches: 9. This CDR3 spans 15 amino acids.

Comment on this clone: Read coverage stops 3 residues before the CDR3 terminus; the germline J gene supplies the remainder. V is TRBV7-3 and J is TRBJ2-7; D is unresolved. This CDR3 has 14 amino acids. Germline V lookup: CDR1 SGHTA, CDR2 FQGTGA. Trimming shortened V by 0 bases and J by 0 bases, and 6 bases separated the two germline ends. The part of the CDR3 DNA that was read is TGTGCCAGCAGCTTAACGGCCAGCTCCTACGAG. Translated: CASSLTASSYE. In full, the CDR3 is CASSLTASSYEQYF. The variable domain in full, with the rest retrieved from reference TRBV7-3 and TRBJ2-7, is GAGVSQTPSNKVTEKGKYVELRCDPISGHTALYWYRQSLGQGPEFLIYFQGTGAADDSGLPNDRFFAVRPEGSVSTLKIQRTERGDSAVYLCASSLTASSYEQYFGPGTRLTVT.

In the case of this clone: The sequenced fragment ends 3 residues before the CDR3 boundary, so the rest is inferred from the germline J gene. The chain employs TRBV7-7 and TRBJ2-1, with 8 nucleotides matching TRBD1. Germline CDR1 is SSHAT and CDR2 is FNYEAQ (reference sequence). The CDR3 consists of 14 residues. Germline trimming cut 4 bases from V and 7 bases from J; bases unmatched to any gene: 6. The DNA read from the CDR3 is TGTGCCAGCAGCTCCGGACAGGGACGGAATGAG. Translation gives CASSSGQGRNE. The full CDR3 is CASSSGQGRNEQFF. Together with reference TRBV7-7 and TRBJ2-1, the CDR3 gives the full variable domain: GAGVSQSPRYKVTKRGQDVTLRCDPISSHATLYWYQQALGQGPEFLTYFNYEAQPDKSGLPSDRFSAERPEGSISTLTIQRTEQRDSAMYRCASSSGQGRNEQFFGPGTRLTVL.

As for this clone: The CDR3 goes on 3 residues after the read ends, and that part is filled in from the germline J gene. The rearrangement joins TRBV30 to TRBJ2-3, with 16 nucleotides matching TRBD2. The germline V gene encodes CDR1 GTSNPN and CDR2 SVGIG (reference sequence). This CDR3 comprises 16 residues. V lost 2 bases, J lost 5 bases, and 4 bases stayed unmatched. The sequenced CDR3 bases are TGTGCCTGGAGTTCGGGACTAGCGGGAGGGAGAGATACG. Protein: CAWSSGLAGGRDT. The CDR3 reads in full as CAWSSGLAGGRDTQYF.

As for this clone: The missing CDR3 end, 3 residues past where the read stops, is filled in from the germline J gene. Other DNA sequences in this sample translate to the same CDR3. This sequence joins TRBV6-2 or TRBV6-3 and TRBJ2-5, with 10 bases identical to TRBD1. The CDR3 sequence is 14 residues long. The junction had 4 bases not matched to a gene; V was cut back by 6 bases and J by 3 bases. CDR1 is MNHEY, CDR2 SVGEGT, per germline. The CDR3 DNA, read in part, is TGTGCCAGCAGCTCCGGGACAGGGGAAGAGACC. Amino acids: CASSSGTGEET. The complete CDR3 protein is CASSSGTGEETQYF.